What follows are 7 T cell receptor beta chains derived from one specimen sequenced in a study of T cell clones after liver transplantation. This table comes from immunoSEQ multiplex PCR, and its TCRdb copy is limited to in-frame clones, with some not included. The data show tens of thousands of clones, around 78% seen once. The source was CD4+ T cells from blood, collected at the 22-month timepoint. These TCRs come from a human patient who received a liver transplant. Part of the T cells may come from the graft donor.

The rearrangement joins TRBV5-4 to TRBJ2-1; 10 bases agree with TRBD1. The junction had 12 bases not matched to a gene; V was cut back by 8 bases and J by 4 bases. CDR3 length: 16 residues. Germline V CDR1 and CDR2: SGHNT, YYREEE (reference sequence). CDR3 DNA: TGTGCCAGTCACATTAAACGGGACAGGGGATACAATGAGCAGTTCTTC. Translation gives CASHIKRDRGYNEQFF. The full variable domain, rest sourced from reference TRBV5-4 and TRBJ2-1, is ETGVTQSPTHLIKTRGQQVTLRCSSQSGHNTVSWYQQALGQGPQFIFQYYREEENGRGNFPPRFSGLQFPNYSSELNVNALELDDSALYLCASHIKRDRGYNEQFFGPGTRLTVL.

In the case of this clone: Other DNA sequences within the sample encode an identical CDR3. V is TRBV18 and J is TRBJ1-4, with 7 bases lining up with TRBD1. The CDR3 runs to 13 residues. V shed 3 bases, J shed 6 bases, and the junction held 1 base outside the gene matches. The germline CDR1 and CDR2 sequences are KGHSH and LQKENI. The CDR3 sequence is CASSPDRDEKLFF. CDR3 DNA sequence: TGTGCCAGCTCACCCGACAGGGATGAAAAACTGTTTTTT.

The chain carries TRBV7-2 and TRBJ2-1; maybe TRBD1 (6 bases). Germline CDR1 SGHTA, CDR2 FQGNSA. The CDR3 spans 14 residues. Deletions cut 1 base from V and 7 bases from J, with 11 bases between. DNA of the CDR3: TGTGCCAGCAGCTTAGGGTTTCAGGGGAATGAGCAGTTCTTC. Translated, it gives CASSLGFQGNEQFF.

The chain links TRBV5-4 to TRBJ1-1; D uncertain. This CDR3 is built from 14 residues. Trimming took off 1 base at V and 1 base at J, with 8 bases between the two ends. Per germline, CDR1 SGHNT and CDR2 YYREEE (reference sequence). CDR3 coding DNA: TGTGCCAGCAGCTTGAAGGAGCGGAACACTGAAGCTTTCTTT. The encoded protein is CASSLKERNTEAFF.

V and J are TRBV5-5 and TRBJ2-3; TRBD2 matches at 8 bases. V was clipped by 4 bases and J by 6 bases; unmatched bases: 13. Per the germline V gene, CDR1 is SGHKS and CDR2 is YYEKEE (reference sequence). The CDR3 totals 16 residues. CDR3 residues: CASSPTPRGEVDTQYF. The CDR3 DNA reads TGTGCCAGCAGCCCCACCCCGCGGGGGGAGGTGGATACGCAGTATTTT.

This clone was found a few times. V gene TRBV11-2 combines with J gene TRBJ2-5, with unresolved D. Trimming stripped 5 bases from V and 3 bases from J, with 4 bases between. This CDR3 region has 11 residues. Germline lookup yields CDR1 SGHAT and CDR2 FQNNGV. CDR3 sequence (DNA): TGTGCCAGCAGCACCGAAGAGACCCAGTACTTC. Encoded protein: CASSTEETQYF.

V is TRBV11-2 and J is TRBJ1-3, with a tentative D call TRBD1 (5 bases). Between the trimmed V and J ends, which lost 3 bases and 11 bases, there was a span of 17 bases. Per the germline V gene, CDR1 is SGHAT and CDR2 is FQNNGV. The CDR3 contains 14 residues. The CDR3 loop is CASSFVQRGGAIYF. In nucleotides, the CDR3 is TGTGCCAGCAGCTTCGTTCAAAGGGGCGGCGCCATATATTTT.